This TCR beta chain originates from a study of T cell responses to AZD1222 COVID-19 vaccine (dated by TCRdb to 2020 to 2023). Some background on the complete study: TCR sequencing was performed for about 250 trial participants, of whom some 200 were given two doses of AZD1222 and approximately 25 were given two doses of MenACWY control vaccine. Trial participants were enrolled into age subgroups of 18-55, 56-69 and 70-plus years, which contained around 140, 26 and 57 TCR-sequenced participants, respectively. Study-wide conclusions, independent of this receptor: Because no day 14 peak-response samples were available, repertoires were characterized only after the peak T cell response. CD4 TCRs associated with the vaccine covered the entire spike protein, and the dominant responses were in regions 160-218 and 743-854. Reportedly, close to half of the unique spike-specific TCRs recognized epitopes lying outside the regions that are mutated in the B.1.351 and B.1.1.7 variants. The 56-69-year group was small, and its depth increase did not reach significance, likely because of low power. Conclusions about previously exposed vaccinees were limited because only six or seven AZD1222 recipients were SARS-CoV-2 seropositive at baseline. Participants were mostly white British, with more females than males. The authors suggested clonal diversity may have been underestimated. A significant rise in spike-specific TCR breadth and depth was observed after two AZD1222 doses relative to day 0 and relative to MenACWY recipients.

Concerning this clone itself: The antigen it recognizes is unknown. No qualities accompany the bases; no much larger clone lies one base away.

Reading the label with the study, this specimen's time point is: about 28 days (+/-7) after the second vaccine dose. Because spike-specific TCR depth and breadth did not differ between the two schedules, AZD1222 recipients who got a second dose at roughly 4 weeks were pooled with those who got a second dose at roughly 12 weeks. The vaccinee samples were drawn from two UK trials, COV001 and COV002, one of which was a single-blind randomized controlled phase 2/3 trial testing AZD1222 (ChAdOx1 nCoV-19) in healthy adults. For TCRbeta chain sequencing, PBMC samples were collected from trial participants at day 0 and at day 28 after the second dose. The CDR3 regions of human TCRbeta chains were analyzed by immunosequencing. Under the source paper's analysis protocol: Repertoire TCRs were matched against a reference library of SARS-CoV-2-specific TCRs generated with the MIRA antigen-specificity platform. Breadth meant the fraction of unique TCRs that were SARS-CoV-2-associated, whereas depth meant the fraction of total T cells that were SARS-CoV-2-associated. Using the MIRA data, each spike-specific TCR was mapped to the spike region that the TCR reacts to and placed in a CD4 or CD8 class. Log10-transformed breadth and depth values were compared by one-way ANOVA with Sidak's multiple comparisons tests. This immuneACCESS table, as held by TCRdb, lists in-frame sequences with V and J called but not all clones. Of the missing ones, under half trace to an unresolved V gene in checked studies; the others have no known cause. The V and J calls and clone size are taken from that table; D and trimming were inferred from the DNA. In all, the sample holds roughly 180,000 clones, and approximately 89% of those were seen once. The top ten hold less than 2% of the sample.

Reading from cysteine to phenylalanine, the CDR3 counts 16 amino acids. Only the CDR3 part of the read is kept: 48 bases, read in frame from the first base. CDR1 and CDR2 were assigned from the germline V gene as SGHDT and YYEEEE. V ends up 3 bases short and J 7 bases short, with an unmatched junction base count of 10. The rearrangement joined TRBV5-6 to TRBJ2-2, with 9 bases aligning to TRBD1. This clonotype was obtained from an adult who received the AZD1222 COVID-19 vaccine. Source: peripheral blood, taken 28 days after the second AZD1222 dose. The bases read TGTGCCAGCAGCTCCCTACAGGGGGCGCTGGGCGGGGAGCTGTTTTTT. Its protein is CASSSLQGALGGELFF.